This passage covers 20 T cell receptor beta chains from one sample sequenced in a study of CD8 T cells in Susac syndrome. The authors reverse transcribed roughly 0.5 to 1 ug RNA with random hexamers. TCRdb re-called the immunoSEQ multiplex PCR reads through MiXCR, storing one row per CDR3 protein. The sample lists 250,000 to 300,000 distinct CDR3 sequences; 70% to 90% were seen once. The sequenced material came from CD8+ T cells from PBMCs. All receptors derive from a human donor with multiple sclerosis.

The gene calls are TRBV15 and TRBJ2-2, with 13 nucleotides matching TRBD2. The CDR3 totals 15 residues. The trim removed 8 bases at V and 7 bases at J, leaving 7 bases unmatched. The germline V gene encodes CDR1 LNHNV and CDR2 YYDKDF (reference sequence). The chain's CDR3 is CATGPGLAGIGELFF. The CDR3 bases are TGTGCCACCGGTCCGGGACTAGCGGGAATCGGGGAGCTGTTTTTT.

The chain combines TRBV9 with TRBJ2-1; D unresolved. Germline V gene sequence: CDR1 SGDLS, CDR2 YYNGEE. The CDR3 length is 15 residues. V shed 4 bases and J shed 5 bases, with 16 bases lying between them. The CDR3 nucleotides read TGTGCCAGCAGCACAGACACGGCCTTAAACAATGAGCAGTTCTTC. Translated: CASSTDTALNNEQFF.

This clonotype has a single count. The chain is built from TRBV5-4 and TRBJ2-5; no clear D. Germline-derived CDR1 and CDR2 are SGHNT and YYREEE (reference sequence). The V and J ends lost 0 bases and 5 bases respectively, with 5 bases between them. The CDR3 is 12 amino acids. CDR3 nucleotide sequence: TGTGCCAGCAGCTTGGCCGAGGAGACCCAGTACTTC. It translates to CASSLAEETQYF.

V is TRBV28 and J is TRBJ2-7; perhaps TRBD2 as D (5 bases). Germline V gene data show CDR1 as MDHEN and CDR2 as SYDVKM. This CDR3 is built from 15 residues. V gave up 1 base and J gave up 6 bases, with 16 bases separating them. CDR3 bases: TGTGCCAGCAGTTTATCCCTTAACCGGGGAGTCGAGCAGTACTTC. Translated: CASSLSLNRGVEQYF.

This clonotype was picked up one time. The chain combines TRBV7-8 with TRBJ1-5; perhaps TRBD1 as D (6 bases). V was shortened by 9 bases and J by 8 bases, with 20 bases between the two germline ends. Per the germline V gene, CDR1 is SGHVS and CDR2 is FQNEAQ. CDR3 length equals 14 residues. CDR3 loop: CASHPRRGQEPQHF. The CDR3 DNA reads as TGTGCCAGTCACCCCCGCAGGGGTCAGGAGCCCCAGCATTTT.

The chain is built from TRBV11-2 and TRBJ2-1; D is unresolved. The CDR3 spans 12 residues. V lost 5 bases and J lost 6, with 8 bases in between. Per germline, CDR1 SGHAT and CDR2 FQNNGV. The DNA for the CDR3 is TGTGCCAGCAGCCTCCCGGTCAATGAGCAGTTCTTC. It codes for CASSLPVNEQFF.

This clonotype turned up a few times. V gene TRBV28 combines with J gene TRBJ1-1, with D possibly being TRBD1 (5 bases). CDR3 length: 13 residues. Germline CDR1 is MDHEN and CDR2 is SYDVKM. V was trimmed by 5 bases and J by 4 bases, leaving 11 bases between them. CDR3 bases: TGTGCCAGCAGTCCCGGTGGGGGCACTGAAGCTTTCTTT. This gives the protein CASSPGGGTEAFF. The entire variable domain, with the rest obtained from reference TRBV28 and TRBJ1-1, is as follows: DVKVTQSSRYLVKRTGEKVFLECVQDMDHENMFWYRQDPGLGLRLIYFSYDVKMKEKGDIPEGYSVSREKKERFSLILESASTNQTSMYLCASSPGGGTEAFFGQGTRLTVV.

The chain couples TRBV19 to TRBJ2-1; TRBD1 matches 12 bases. V shed 7 bases and J 7 bases; nucleotides not matched to a gene: 11. Germline V gene sequence: CDR1 LNHDA, CDR2 SQIVND (reference sequence). This CDR3 spans 16 amino acids. CDR3: CASIPGTGGALNEQFF. The CDR3 bases are TGTGCCAGTATTCCGGGGACAGGGGGCGCATTGAATGAGCAGTTCTTC.

The chain employs TRBV9 and TRBJ1-1; D gene uncertain. Germline assignment: CDR1 SGDLS and CDR2 YYNGEE. Deletions cut 4 bases from V and 9 bases from J, with 7 bases between. The CDR3 has 10 residues. DNA of the CDR3: TGTGCCAGCAGCCCTCGTAAAGCTTTCTTT. It encodes CASSPRKAFF.

The chain recombines TRBV27 with TRBJ2-7, with TRBD2 matching 8 bases. Per the germline V gene, CDR1 is MNHEY and CDR2 is SMNVEV (reference sequence). There are 14 residues in the CDR3. After removal of 2 bases from V and 4 bases from J, the junction contained 4 bases not matched to a gene. CDR3 protein: CASSLGGGQYEQYF. The DNA of the CDR3 is TGTGCCAGCAGTTTAGGCGGGGGGCAATACGAGCAGTACTTC.

This chain connects TRBV27 to TRBJ2-1; 7 nucleotides match TRBD2. Unmatched junction bases numbered 1, after V lost 3 bases and J lost 5 bases. Germline CDR1 reads MNHEY; CDR2 reads SMNVEV (reference sequence). The length of the CDR3 is 13 residues. CDR3 bases: TGTGCCAGCAGTTTTGGGGGGGACAATGAGCAGTTCTTC. It codes for CASSFGGDNEQFF.

This chain links TRBV28 with TRBJ1-2; D may be TRBD1 (5 bases). The V and J ends lost 6 bases and 4 bases respectively, with 12 bases between them. Germline V CDR1 and CDR2: MDHEN, SYDVKM. The CDR3 loop spans 13 amino acids. DNA for the CDR3: TGTGCCAGCAGCTCCCCGGGGGTCTATGGCTACACCTTC. Protein: CASSSPGVYGYTF.

The V call is TRBV27, the J call TRBJ2-7; the D gene is possibly TRBD1 (5 bases). CDR3 size: 14 residues. Germline loops: CDR1 MNHEY, CDR2 SMNVEV (reference sequence). The V and J ends lost 5 bases and 0 bases respectively, with 11 bases between them. Here the CDR3 reads CASSPRQYSYEQYF. The CDR3 DNA is TGTGCCAGCAGTCCTAGACAGTACTCCTACGAGCAGTACTTC.

This clonotype was observed a single time. J is TRBJ2-7 and V is TRBV29-1; tentative D call: TRBD2 (6 bases). The V end was cut by 1 base, the J end by 3 bases, with 19 bases between. This CDR3 has 16 amino acids. CDR1 SQVTM and CDR2 ANQGSEA come from the germline V gene. This chain's CDR3 is CSVEVRTPSADYEQYF. CDR3 nucleotide sequence: TGCAGCGTTGAAGTGAGGACCCCTAGCGCAGACTACGAGCAGTACTTC.

The V gene is TRBV6-5, the J gene TRBJ1-2; the D is unclear. The germline V and J ends were trimmed by 6 bases and 10 bases, with 15 bases remaining between them. The CDR3 length is 12 residues. Germline V gene data show CDR1 as MNHEY and CDR2 as SVGAGI. The DNA for the CDR3 is TGTGCCAGCAGCCCCCGCGGCAGATACTACACCTTC. This sequence encodes CASSPRGRYYTF.

The chain combines TRBV27 with TRBJ1-5, with 7 bases lining up with TRBD1. The CDR3 is made up of 17 amino acids. J was trimmed by 6 bases and V by 2 bases; bases with no gene match: 13. Germline V CDR1 and CDR2: MNHEY, SMNVEV (reference sequence). CDR3 DNA sequence: TGTGCCAGCAGTTTAAGAAAAGGCAGGGGGTATGGTCAGCCCCAGCATTTT. Amino acids: CASSLRKGRGYGQPQHF.

The chain has TRBV9 and TRBJ2-1; 9 nucleotides agree with TRBD2. V lost 4 bases, J lost 1 base, and 6 bases stayed unmatched. The germline CDR1 and CDR2 sequences are SGDLS and YYNGEE. This CDR3 spans 16 amino acids. CDR3 in DNA: TGTGCCAGCAGCACCAGGGCGGGAGGGTCCTACAATGAGCAGTTCTTC. It specifies CASSTRAGGSYNEQFF.

This clonotype appeared a single time. The rearrangement links TRBV16 to TRBJ1-6; tentatively, D is TRBD1 (6 bases). Trimming pared 3 bases from V and 8 bases from J, leaving 14 bases between. Germline V CDR1 and CDR2: KGHSY, FQNENV. The CDR3 loop spans 15 amino acids. The CDR3 region has the DNA TGTGCCAGCAGCCACCCCGGGGGGCAGGATTCACCCCTCCACTTT. Translation gives CASSHPGGQDSPLHF.

V usage is TRBV2 and J usage is TRBJ2-2, with TRBD1 identical over 8 bases. J gave up 4 bases and V 4 bases, and 11 bases lay outside the gene matches. Germline CDR1 is SNHLY and CDR2 is FYNNEI. The CDR3 is 17 amino acids. CDR3 DNA: TGTGCCAGCAGTGGGAGCCCGACAGGGGACCCCACCGGGGAGCTGTTTTTT. Its translation is CASSGSPTGDPTGELFF.

This rearrangement joins TRBV29-1 to TRBJ2-7; no clear D. The CDR3 totals 12 residues. V was pared by 4 bases and J by 0 bases, with 7 bases between. Looked up from germline, CDR1 is SQVTM and CDR2 is ANQGSEA. The CDR3 nucleotides read TGCAGCGTTGTGGCAGCCTCCTACGAGCAGTACTTC. Translating gives CSVVAASYEQYF.